This T cell receptor beta chain is drawn from a study of spatial heterogeneity in lung cancer. General study findings and limits: Intratumoral expanded alpha and beta TCR counts were found to track tumor mutation counts.

The CDR3 totals 11 residues. Between the trimmed V and J ends, which lost 0 bases and 5 bases, there was a span of 0 bases. Germline V gives CDR1 SGHTA, CDR2 FQGNSA. As to time point: sample taken at primary tumor resection. TCRdb processed the 5' RACE reads anew with MiXCR; each CDR3 protein has one entry. The data contain under 15,000 distinct CDR3 sequences, over 3.5% of them singletons. This clonotype ranks as large. As yet, its antigen is unknown. The chain combines TRBV7-2 with TRBJ2-3; D is undetermined. Sequences were derived from lung tumor tissue, sampled at surgery. The clonotype comes from a female donor with early-stage non-small cell lung cancer. This CDR3 reads CASSLADTQYF. DNA for the CDR3: TGTGCCAGCAGCTTAGCAGATACGCAGTATTTT.